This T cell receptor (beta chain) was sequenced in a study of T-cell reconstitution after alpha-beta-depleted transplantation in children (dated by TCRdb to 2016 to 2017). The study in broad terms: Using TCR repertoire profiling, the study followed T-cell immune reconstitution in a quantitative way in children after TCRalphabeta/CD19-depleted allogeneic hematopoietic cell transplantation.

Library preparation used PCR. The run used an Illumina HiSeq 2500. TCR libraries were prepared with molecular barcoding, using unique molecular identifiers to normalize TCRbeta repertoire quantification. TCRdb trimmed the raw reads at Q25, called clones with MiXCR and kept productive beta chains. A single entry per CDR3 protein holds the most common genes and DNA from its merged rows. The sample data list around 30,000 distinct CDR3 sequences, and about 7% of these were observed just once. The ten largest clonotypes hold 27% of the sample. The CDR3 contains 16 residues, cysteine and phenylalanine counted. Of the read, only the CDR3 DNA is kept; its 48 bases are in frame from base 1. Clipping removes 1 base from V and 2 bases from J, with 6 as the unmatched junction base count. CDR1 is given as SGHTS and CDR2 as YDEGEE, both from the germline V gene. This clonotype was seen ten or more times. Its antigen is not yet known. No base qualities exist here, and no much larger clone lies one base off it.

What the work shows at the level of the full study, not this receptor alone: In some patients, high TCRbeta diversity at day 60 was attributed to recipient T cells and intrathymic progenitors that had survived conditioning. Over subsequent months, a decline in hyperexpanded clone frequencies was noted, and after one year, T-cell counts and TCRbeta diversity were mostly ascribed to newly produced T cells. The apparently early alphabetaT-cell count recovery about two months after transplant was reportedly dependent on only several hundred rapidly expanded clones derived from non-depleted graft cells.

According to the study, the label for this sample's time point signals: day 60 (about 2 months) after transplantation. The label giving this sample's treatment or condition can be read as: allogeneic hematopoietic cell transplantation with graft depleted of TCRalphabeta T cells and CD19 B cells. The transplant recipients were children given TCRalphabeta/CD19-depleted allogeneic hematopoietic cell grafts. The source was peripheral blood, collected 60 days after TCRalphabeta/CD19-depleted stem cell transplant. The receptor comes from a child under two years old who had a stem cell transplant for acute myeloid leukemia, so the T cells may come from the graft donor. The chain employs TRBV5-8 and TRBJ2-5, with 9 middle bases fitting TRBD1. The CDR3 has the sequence CASSLTGGPTQETQYF. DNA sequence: TGTGCCAGCAGCTTGACAGGGGGCCCAACTCAAGAGACCCAGTACTTC.